A selection of T cell receptor beta chains follows, all from one sample in a study of T cells after somatic rescue of genetic block. Clones were sequenced by immunoSEQ multiplex PCR, and TCRdb holds only the in-frame ones, with some missing. The profile shows approximately 70,000 clones, roughly 93% of them singletons. The sample was peripheral blood mononuclear cells (PBMCs). Receptors originate from a man in his thirties or forties. Each CDR3 is given with its conserved first and last residue. A D gene is named only where the DNA matches it firmly. Expanded clones get a size class; other rows say once, few or many, or leave the size out.

clone_size,j_call,v_call,d_call,cdr3_aa,cdr3_nt
-,TRBJ1-1,TRBV5-6,TRBD1,CASSLGGAATEAFF,TGTGCCAGCAGCTTAGGGGGCGCGGCCACTGAAGCTTTCTTT
-,TRBJ1-1,TRBV11-2,-,CASSLAGGDTEAFF,TGTGCCAGCAGCTTAGCGGGGGGAGACACTGAAGCTTTCTTT
-,TRBJ2-2,TRBV9,-,CASSVVSKGFGTGELFF,TGTGCCAGCAGCGTAGTATCGAAAGGGTTTGGCACCGGGGAGCTGTTTTTT
-,TRBJ2-1,TRBV19,TRBD2,CASTPGAGGLTYNEQFF,TGTGCCAGTACCCCCGGGGCGGGAGGCCTCACCTACAATGAGCAGTTCTTC
once,TRBJ2-7,TRBV30,-,CAWSADLSYEQYF,TGTGCCTGGAGTGCCGACTTAAGCTACGAGCAGTACTTC
-,TRBJ2-2,TRBV19,-,CASSPWTVSNTGELFF,TGTGCCAGTAGTCCTTGGACGGTTTCGAACACCGGGGAGCTGTTTTTT
-,TRBJ2-5,TRBV13,TRBD2,CASSLVTSGDQETQYF,TGTGCCAGCAGCTTAGTAACTAGCGGAGACCAAGAGACCCAGTACTTC
-,TRBJ1-2,TRBV5-1,-,CASSLSGENYGYTF,TGCGCCAGCAGCTTGAGCGGGGAGAACTATGGCTACACCTTC
few,TRBJ2-5,TRBV19,TRBD1,CASSIHQQGAGETQYF,TGTGCCAGTAGTATCCACCAACAGGGGGCGGGTGAGACCCAGTACTTC
-,TRBJ2-7,TRBV6-5,TRBD1,CASSRGDRSLYEQYF,TGTGCCAGCAGTCGTGGGGACAGGTCCCTCTACGAGCAGTACTTC
once,TRBJ2-7,TRBV30,-,CAWAGARGDEQYF,TGTGCCTGGGCCGGGGCCAGGGGCGACGAGCAGTACTTC
-,TRBJ2-7,TRBV15,-,CATSRDNQKQYF,TGTGCCACCAGCAGAGATAACCAGAAGCAGTACTTC
once,TRBJ2-5,TRBV11-2,-,CASSLGTGRIDEVTQYF,TGTGCCAGCAGCTTAGGTACGGGAAGGATAGATGAAGTGACCCAGTACTTC
-,TRBJ2-7,TRBV9,-,CASSAQTGTEQYF,TGTGCCAGCAGCGCTCAAACAGGAACCGAGCAGTACTTC
-,TRBJ1-1,TRBV5-1,TRBD1,CASSSGQGNTEAFF,TGCGCCAGCAGCTCGGGACAGGGGAACACTGAAGCTTTCTTT
-,TRBJ2-1,TRBV5-1,TRBD1,CASRPGQGAYNEQFF,TGCGCCAGCAGGCCGGGACAGGGGGCCTACAATGAGCAGTTCTTC
once,TRBJ1-4,TRBV9,TRBD1,CASSAGQNRGKLFF,TGTGCCAGCAGCGCGGGACAGAACCGAGGAAAACTGTTTTTT
-,TRBJ2-4,TRBV4-1,-,CASSLGGGKNIQYF,TGCGCCAGCAGCCTGGGGGGTGGCAAAAACATTCAGTACTTC
once,TRBJ2-7,TRBV30,TRBD1,CAWSGGTGDYEQYF,TGTGCCTGGAGTGGCGGGACAGGGGACTACGAGCAGTACTTC
-,TRBJ1-1,TRBV2,TRBD1,CASSEGQGFTEAFF,TGTGCCAGCAGCGAGGGACAGGGTTTCACTGAAGCTTTCTTT
-,TRBJ2-5,TRBV6-6,TRBD1,CASRPQGARETQYF,TGTGCCAGCAGACCTCAGGGGGCGCGGGAGACCCAGTACTTC
-,TRBJ2-7,TRBV7-8,TRBD1,CASSRDRIYEQYF,TGTGCCAGCAGCCGGGACAGGATCTACGAGCAGTACTTC
-,TRBJ2-1,TRBV19,-,CASSIGRLRGGEQFF,TGTGCCAGTAGTATAGGCCGGTTGAGGGGGGGTGAGCAGTTCTTC
-,TRBJ2-7,TRBV5-4,TRBD2,CASSQAAGGYEQYF,TGTGCCAGCAGCCAAGCAGCGGGGGGGTACGAGCAGTACTTC
-,TRBJ2-7,TRBV5-1,TRBD2,CASSSPGGYEQYF,TGCGCCAGCAGCTCCCCGGGGGGCTACGAGCAGTACTTC
-,TRBJ1-1,TRBV21-1,-,CASSIPERNTEAFF,TGTGCCAGCAGCATCCCCGAGAGGAACACTGAAGCTTTCTTT
-,TRBJ2-5,TRBV5-4,TRBD2,CASSVKLAGLAETQYF,TGTGCCAGCAGCGTAAAACTAGCGGGGTTGGCAGAGACCCAGTACTTC
-,TRBJ1-3,TRBV18,TRBD1,CASSPPGTGGSGNTIYF,TGTGCCAGCTCACCCCCCGGGACAGGGGGCTCTGGAAACACCATATATTTT